This TCR beta chain was retrieved from a study of blood T cell repertoires in COVID-19. Study-wide background: Sources were T cells, B-cell-depleted T cells, or PBMCs; the material itself was cDNA or gDNA.

The germline V gene has CDR1 SGHRS and CDR2 YFSETQ. The CDR3 contains 16 residues. V was shortened by 0 bases and J by 3 bases, with 13 bases between the two germline ends. Assay: immunoSEQ multiplex PCR; the TCRdb copy retains only in-frame clones and omits some. Of fewer than 80,000 clones listed, about 88% were seen once; the top ten hold roughly 1%. This sequence was found in a man aged 70 or older with acute or convalescent COVID-19. Sequencing was performed on peripheral blood. This chain uses TRBV5-1 with TRBJ1-3; D might be TRBD1 (6 bases). For the CDR3, the DNA is TGCGCCAGCAGCTTGGCAGGGGAACGATTTGGAAACACCATATATTTT. This sequence encodes CASSLAGERFGNTIYF.